The 21 T cell receptor beta chains below all came from one sample that was sequenced in a study of Graves' ophthalmopathy and Graves' hyperthyroidism. Amplifying from RNA transcripts, the study obtained TCR beta CDR3 regions. The first round was an RT-PCR with HTBI primers, and the second round was a multiplex PCR. MiXCR, applied by TCRdb to the multiplex PCR reads, yields one record per CDR3 protein. This sample has about 220,000 distinct CDR3 sequences, with about a fifth found just once. Material: peripheral blood. The receptors were gathered from a woman between 45 and 65 years old with Graves' ophthalmopathy.

This clonotype occurred many times. The V and J genes are TRBV5-1 and TRBJ1-5; D is undetermined. Trimming removed 2 bases at V and 9 bases at J, with 15 bases between. CDR1 SGHRS and CDR2 YFSETQ come from the germline V gene. The CDR3 loop spans 14 amino acids. The DNA of the CDR3 is TGCGCCAGCAGCTTTTTGGCAGGTCAGTCGCCCCAGCATTTT. It specifies CASSFLAGQSPQHF.

This clonotype was seen at least ten times. The rearrangement uses TRBV30 and TRBJ2-7; 10 bases are shared with TRBD2. CDR3 length equals 14 residues. Losses at the gene ends were 4 bases for V and 5 bases for J; bases not matched to a gene: 8. Germline CDR1 reads GTSNPN; CDR2 reads SVGIG (reference sequence). CDR3 protein: CAWTPGLAGDEQYF. The CDR3 DNA reads as TGTGCCTGGACTCCGGGTCTAGCGGGAGACGAGCAGTACTTC.

The J gene is TRBJ2-7, the V gene TRBV6-1; 8 bases match TRBD1. CDR1 is MNHNS and CDR2 is SASEGT in the germline V gene. The V and J ends lost 4 bases and 2 bases, in that order; junction bases with no gene match: 4. This CDR3 region has 14 residues. In DNA, the CDR3 is TGTGCCAGCAGTGGTGGGACAGGAACCTACGAGCAGTACTTC. Its translation: CASSGGTGTYEQYF.

The V gene is TRBV11-1, the J gene TRBJ2-5, with TRBD1 identical over 9 bases. CDR1 SGHAT and CDR2 FQDESV come from the germline V gene (reference sequence). The CDR3 has 17 residues. J was trimmed by 0 bases and V by 5 bases; bases with no gene match: 10. The CDR3 region is CASSAPSGTGYQETQYF. CDR3 nucleotide sequence: TGTGCCAGCAGCGCCCCCTCCGGGACAGGGTACCAAGAGACCCAGTACTTC. Variable domain in full (rest from reference TRBV11-1 and TRBJ2-5): EAEVAQSPRYKITEKSQAVAFWCDPISGHATLYWYRQILGQGPELLVQFQDESVVDDSQLPKDRFSAERLKGVDSTLKIQPAELGDSAMYLCASSAPSGTGYQETQYFGPGTRLLVL.

The chain joins TRBV2 to TRBJ2-7; 12 positions match TRBD2. The length of the CDR3 is 15 residues. V lost 3 bases, J lost 7 bases, and 7 bases stayed unmatched. The germline V gene encodes CDR1 SNHLY and CDR2 FYNNEI. The CDR3 here is CASSDRLAGAREQYF. The CDR3 coding sequence is TGTGCCAGCAGTGATCGACTAGCGGGAGCTCGGGAGCAGTACTTC.

J is TRBJ1-2 and V is TRBV6-1; D is perhaps TRBD1 (6 bases). The germline V gene encodes CDR1 MNHNS and CDR2 SASEGT. This CDR3 spans 17 amino acids. V shed 6 bases and J shed 4 bases, with 24 bases lying between them. The CDR3 loop reads CASSLTGTRPTLYGYTF. The CDR3 DNA reads as TGTGCCAGCAGCCTAACCGGGACACGTCCGACCCTCTATGGCTACACCTTC.

This clonotype was seen ten or more times. The chain employs TRBV6-2 or TRBV6-3 and TRBJ2-2; D is possibly TRBD1 (6 bases). Germline CDR1 and CDR2: MNHEY and SVGEGT. V was trimmed by 6 bases and J by 5 bases, leaving 10 bases between them. This CDR3 comprises 13 residues. CDR3 nucleotide sequence: TGTGCCAGCAGCAGGGGTGGGACCGGGGAGCTGTTTTTT. Translated, it gives CASSRGGTGELFF.

In its sample, this clonotype was seen many times. The chain couples TRBV12-3 or TRBV12-4 to TRBJ1-1; no definite D call. Trimming shortened V by 3 bases and J by 1 base, and 9 bases separated the two germline ends. This CDR3 contains 14 residues. The CDR3 sequence is CASSFFPGNTEAFF. DNA of the CDR3: TGTGCCAGCAGTTTCTTTCCGGGGAACACTGAAGCTTTCTTT.

The sample holds many counts of this clonotype. Its ends do not fully match the called genes, so a read error is possible. This sequence joins TRBV28 and TRBJ1-1; TRBD1 might be the D (6 bases). The CDR3 sequence is 14 residues long. CDR1 and CDR2 (germline): MDHEN, SYDVKM. CDR3 nucleotide sequence: TGTGCCACCCAATGGGACATAGAGAACACTGGAGCTTTCTTT. Protein product: CATQWDIENTGAFF.

The table lists this clonotype with many counts. This chain connects TRBV6-1 to TRBJ1-6, with 9 bases identical to TRBD1. CDR1 MNHNS and CDR2 SASEGT come from the germline V gene. The CDR3 length is 13 residues. V shed 8 bases and J 9 bases; nucleotides not matched to a gene: 5. The CDR3 DNA reads TGTGCCAGCTCGGGACAGGGTAGTTCACCCCTCCACTTT. Translating gives CASSGQGSSPLHF.

For this clonotype: This could be a read error, since a much larger clone is one nucleotide away. The chain has TRBV29-1 and TRBJ2-2; D call uncertain. V shed 6 bases and J shed 2 bases, with 13 bases lying between them. This CDR3 spans 14 amino acids. The germline V gene has CDR1 SQVTM and CDR2 ANQGSEA. CDR3 in DNA: TGCAGCGTAATCCAGGATTCAAACACCGGGGAGCTGTTTTTT. Amino acids: CSVIQDSNTGELFF.

There are many counts of this clonotype. Germline is not matched at one junction end, which may reflect a read error. The rearrangement uses TRBV4-2 and TRBJ2-7; no reliable D call. From germline, CDR1 is LGHNA and CDR2 YNFKEQ. There are 19 residues in the CDR3. The CDR3 reads CASSQDLGGDTTNSYEQYF. For the CDR3, the DNA is TGTGCCAGCAGTCAAGATCTGGGCGGAGACACGACCAATTCCTACGAGCAGTACTTC.

The sample holds many counts of this clonotype. The chain links TRBV29-1 to TRBJ2-7, with a weak D call TRBD2 (6 bases). The CDR3 has 13 amino acids. The V gene lost 3 bases and the J gene lost 2 bases, with 11 bases spanning the gap. Germline V gene lookup returns CDR1 SQVTM and CDR2 ANQGSEA. The chain's CDR3 is CSVESPSAYEQYF. The CDR3 region has the DNA TGCAGCGTTGAGTCTCCTAGCGCCTACGAGCAGTACTTC.

In its sample, this clonotype was seen many times. The chain links TRBV7-9 to TRBJ2-7, with 11 nucleotides matching TRBD1. V dropped 5 bases and J dropped 1; count of bases not matched to a gene: 4. This CDR3 has 15 residues. Germline lookup yields CDR1 SEHNR and CDR2 FQNEAQ (reference sequence). CDR3 DNA sequence: TGTGCCAGCAGCCATTGGGACAGGGGGTCCTACGAGCAGTACTTC. Translation gives CASSHWDRGSYEQYF.

Concerning this clonotype: A much more abundant neighbour one base away suggests this may be a read error. The rearrangement joins TRBV7-9 to TRBJ2-5; D uncertain. V dropped 9 bases and J dropped 2 bases, with 13 bases sitting between them. Germline V CDR1 and CDR2: SEHNR, FQNEAQ (reference sequence). The CDR3 has 13 residues. The CDR3 region is CARSPAAQETQYF. The DNA for the CDR3 is TGTGCCAGAAGCCCCGCGGCGCAAGAGACCCAGTACTTC.

This clonotype appeared a few times. This chain links TRBV5-6 with TRBJ2-2; 7 bases map to TRBD1. The germline V gene has CDR1 SGHDT and CDR2 YYEEEE. The CDR3 totals 13 residues. V trimming: 5 bases; J trimming: 8 bases; junction bases outside the gene matches: 6. The CDR3 DNA reads TGTGCCAGCAGGATACAGGGGAGTGGGGAGCTGTTTTTT. Its protein is CASRIQGSGELFF.

In its sample, this clonotype was seen many times. V gene TRBV27 combines with J gene TRBJ2-7, with 7 bases that match TRBD1. The CDR3 consists of 13 residues. The ends lost 6 bases at V and 6 bases at J; junction bases unmatched: 8. The germline V gene encodes CDR1 MNHEY and CDR2 SMNVEV (reference sequence). CDR3 nucleotides: TGTGCCAGCAGACCGGGACAGATATTCGAGCAGTACTTC. It codes for CASRPGQIFEQYF.

Ten or more counts support this clonotype. The genes are TRBV6-2 or TRBV6-3 and TRBJ2-7, with 7 bases lining up with TRBD1. Trimming took 7 bases from V and 5 from J; bases not matched to a gene: 5. Looked up from germline, CDR1 is MNHEY and CDR2 is SVGEGT. This CDR3 is 12 amino acids long. The CDR3 DNA is TGTGCCAGCAACCCGACAGGGCACGAGCAGTACTTC. This codes for CASNPTGHEQYF.

This clonotype was found once. This rearrangement joins TRBV12-3 or TRBV12-4 to TRBJ1-1; D is unresolved. Trimming removed 5 bases at V and 3 bases at J, with 10 bases between. The CDR3 is 13 amino acids. Here the CDR3 reads CASSLGEHTEAFF. CDR3 nucleotide sequence: TGTGCCAGCAGTCTGGGAGAGCACACTGAAGCTTTCTTT.

This clonotype was counted ten times or more. The rearrangement joins TRBV5-1 to TRBJ2-7; no firm D call. Germline V CDR1 and CDR2: SGHRS, YFSETQ. Deletions cut 4 bases from V and 6 bases from J, with 20 bases between. The CDR3 loop spans 15 amino acids. CDR3 residues: CASSIPERGLAEQYF. CDR3 bases: TGCGCCAGCAGCATTCCCGAGCGAGGATTAGCCGAGCAGTACTTC.

The sample holds many counts of this clonotype. The J gene is TRBJ1-5, the V gene TRBV19, with D perhaps matching TRBD1 (5 bases). Trimming took 7 bases from V and 3 from J, leaving 13 bases between them. Germline CDR1 and CDR2: LNHDA and SQIVND (reference sequence). This CDR3 is built from 14 residues. The CDR3 loop is CASNPRQNNQPQHF. The CDR3 DNA reads TGTGCCAGTAACCCCCGACAGAACAATCAGCCCCAGCATTTT.